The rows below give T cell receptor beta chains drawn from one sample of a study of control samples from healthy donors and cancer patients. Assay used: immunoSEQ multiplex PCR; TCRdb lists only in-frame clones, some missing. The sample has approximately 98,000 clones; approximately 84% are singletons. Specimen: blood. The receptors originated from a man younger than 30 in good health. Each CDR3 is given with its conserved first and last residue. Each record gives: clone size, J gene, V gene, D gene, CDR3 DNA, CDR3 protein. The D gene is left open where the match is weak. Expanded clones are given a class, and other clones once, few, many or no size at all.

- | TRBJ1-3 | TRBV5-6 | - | TGTGCCAGCAGCTTGGCGGGGTACGGAAACACCATATATTTT | CASSLAGYGNTIYF
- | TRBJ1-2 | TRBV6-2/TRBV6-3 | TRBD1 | TGTGCCAGCAGTTCGACCCTTACAGGGGATTATGGCTACACCTTC | CASSSTLTGDYGYTF
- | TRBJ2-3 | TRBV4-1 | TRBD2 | TGCGCCAGCAGCCAAGTCGCTAGCGGGGGCACAGATACGCAGTATTTT | CASSQVASGGTDTQYF
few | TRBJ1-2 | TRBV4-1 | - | TGCGCCAGCAGCCAAGAGAGGACGCAACCCTATGGCTACACCTTC | CASSQERTQPYGYTF
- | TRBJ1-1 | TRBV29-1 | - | TGCAGCGCCGGGACGGGAATGAACACTGAAGCTTTCTTT | CSAGTGMNTEAFF
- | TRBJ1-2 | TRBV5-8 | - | TGTGCCAGCAGCTTCAAATGGTCCTATGGCTACACCTTC | CASSFKWSYGYTF
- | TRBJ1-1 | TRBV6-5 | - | TGTGCCAGCAGAGATGTGGACGGGGAAGCTTTCTTT | CASRDVDGEAFF
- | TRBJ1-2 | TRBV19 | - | TGTGCCACGGTGGGGTCGACAAACTATGGCTACACCTTC | CATVGSTNYGYTF
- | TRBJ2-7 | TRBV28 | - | TGTGCCAGCAGGACCGGGACGGAAGAGCAGTACTTC | CASRTGTEEQYF
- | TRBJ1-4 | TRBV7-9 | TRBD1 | TGTGCCAGCAGCTTAGGGGGGACAGGGAAACTGTTTTTT | CASSLGGTGKLFF
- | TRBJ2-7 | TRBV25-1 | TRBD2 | TGTGCCAGCCAAAAAACAGAAGATTCGGGGGGCGAGCAGTACTTC | CASQKTEDSGGEQYF
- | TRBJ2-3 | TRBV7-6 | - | TGTGCCAGCAGCTTAGACGGGACCTACACAGATACGCAGTATTTT | CASSLDGTYTDTQYF
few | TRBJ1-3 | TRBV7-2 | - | TGTGCCAGCAGCTACAGGGCGGGGTCTGGAAACACCATATATTTT | CASSYRAGSGNTIYF
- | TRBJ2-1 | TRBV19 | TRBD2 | TGTGCCAGTAGTATGAGCGGGGTGGACAATGAGCAGTTCTTC | CASSMSGVDNEQFF
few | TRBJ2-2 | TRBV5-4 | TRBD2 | TGTGCCAGCAGCTCCAGGACTAGCGGGACCGGGGAGCTGTTTTTT | CASSSRTSGTGELFF
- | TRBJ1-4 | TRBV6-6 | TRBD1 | TGTGCCAGCAGTTACTCGGGACAGGGTTATGAAAAACTGTTTTTT | CASSYSGQGYEKLFF
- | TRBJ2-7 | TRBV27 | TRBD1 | TGTGCCAGCAGAATAGGGGGCCACTCCTACGAGCAGTACTTC | CASRIGGHSYEQYF
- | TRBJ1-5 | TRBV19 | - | TGTGCCAGTAGTCCGATCCCAGGGATGGGCCAGCCCCAGCATTTT | CASSPIPGMGQPQHF
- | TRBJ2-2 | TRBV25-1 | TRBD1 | TGTGCCAGCAGTGTAACCCGGCCACAGGGGGCGGGCACCGGGGAGCTGTTTTTT | CASSVTRPQGAGTGELFF
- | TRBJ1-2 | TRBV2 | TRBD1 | TGTGCCAGCATTCGTCAGGGGGAACTTTATGGCTACACCTTC | CASIRQGELYGYTF
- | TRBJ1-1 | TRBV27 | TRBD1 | TGTGCCAGCAGTCCCGGACAGGGGATGGAAGCTTTCTTT | CASSPGQGMEAFF
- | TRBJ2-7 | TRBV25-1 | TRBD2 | TGTGCCAGCCGGACGGGGGGGTCCTACGAGCAGTACTTC | CASRTGGSYEQYF
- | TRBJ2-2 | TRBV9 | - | TGTGCCAGCAGCGTACAGGTTGGAACCGGGGAGCTGTTTTTT | CASSVQVGTGELFF
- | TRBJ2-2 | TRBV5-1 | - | TGCGCCAGCAGCTTGGGTAACACCGGGGAGCTGTTTTTT | CASSLGNTGELFF
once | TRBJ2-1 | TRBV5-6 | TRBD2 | TGTGCCAGCAGCTTGGGAGCGGGGGCCTACAATGAGCAGTTCTTC | CASSLGAGAYNEQFF
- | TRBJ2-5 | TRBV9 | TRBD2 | TGTGCCAGCAGCGCCCGACTAGCGGGACAGGAGACCCAGTACTTC | CASSARLAGQETQYF
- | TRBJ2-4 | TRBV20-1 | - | TGCAGTGCTAGTACAGGGGGGGTAGCCAAAAACATTCAGTACTTC | CSASTGGVAKNIQYF
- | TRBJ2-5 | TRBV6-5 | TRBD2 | TGTGCCAGCAGTTACCGTGGACTAGCGGCAGAAGAGACCCAGTACTTC | CASSYRGLAAEETQYF
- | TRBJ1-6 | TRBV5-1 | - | TGCGCCAGCAGCTTGGAGGCGGCCAATTCACCCCTCCACTTT | CASSLEAANSPLHF
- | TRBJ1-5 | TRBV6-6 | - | TGTGCCAGCAGTTACTCCTCTAGGACCCAGCATTTT | CASSYSSRTQHF
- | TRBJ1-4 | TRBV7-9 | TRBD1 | TGTGCCAGCAGCTCGACAGGGGGTGCAACTAATGAAAAACTGTTTTTT | CASSSTGGATNEKLFF
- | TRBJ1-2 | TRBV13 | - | TGTGCCAGCAGCTTAGAGCCCACAGCTAACTATGGCTACACCTTC | CASSLEPTANYGYTF
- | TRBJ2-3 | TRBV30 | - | TGTGCCTGGAGTGTAGGAGGGGTCGCAGATACGCAGTATTTT | CAWSVGGVADTQYF
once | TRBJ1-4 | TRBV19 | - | TGTGCCAGTAGCTTCCTCGACCCTGGGGAAAAACTGTTTTTT | CASSFLDPGEKLFF
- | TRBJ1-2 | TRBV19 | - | TGTGCCAGTAGTATACAGGAGACAGGATCCTATGGCTACACCTTC | CASSIQETGSYGYTF
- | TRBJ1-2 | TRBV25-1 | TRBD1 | TGTGCCAGCAGTGAAGGGACAGAGGCCAACTATGGCTACACCTTC | CASSEGTEANYGYTF
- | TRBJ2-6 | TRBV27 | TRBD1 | TGTGCCAGCAGTTTATTATCGCCAACGGGTCGACAGGGGTATTGGGCCAACGTCCTGACTTTC | CASSLLSPTGRQGYWANVLTF
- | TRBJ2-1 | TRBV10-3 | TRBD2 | TGTGCCATCAGTGATATCCGATCGGGGGGGTCGGATGAGCAGTTCTTC | CAISDIRSGGSDEQFF
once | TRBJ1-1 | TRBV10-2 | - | TGCGCCAGCAGTGAGCCCCCACCTCAACTGAACACTGAAGCTTTCTTT | CASSEPPPQLNTEAFF
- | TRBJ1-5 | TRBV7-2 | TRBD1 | TGTGCCACCCGGACAGGGGGCAATCAGCCCCAGCATTTT | CATRTGGNQPQHF
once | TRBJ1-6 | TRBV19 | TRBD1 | TGTGCCTCAACCGAACACAGGGGCGGTTCACCCCTCCACTTT | CASTEHRGGSPLHF
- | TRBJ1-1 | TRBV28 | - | TGTGCCAGCAGTCCTGGACCGATGAACACTGAAGCTTTCTTT | CASSPGPMNTEAFF
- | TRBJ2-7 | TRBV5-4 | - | TGTGCCAGCGCTACGGGGATCCGAGACGAGCAGTACTTC | CASATGIRDEQYF